This entry lists 8 T cell receptor beta chains sequenced from one sample in a study of shared clonotypes between healthy human individuals. Here immunoSEQ multiplex PCR was the method, and the copy in TCRdb shows in-frame clones only, minus some. Of approximately 980,000 clones listed, approximately 80% are singletons. The source material was memory CD4+ T cells sorted from blood. Subset meaning: CD45RA-negative fraction. These receptors came from a man younger than 35 in good health.

This chain links TRBV28 with TRBJ2-7; 9 bases are shared with TRBD1. J lost 3 bases, V lost 5 bases, and 8 bases had no gene match. This CDR3 contains 15 residues. Germline CDR1 and CDR2: MDHEN and SYDVKM. The DNA of the CDR3 is TGTGCCAGCAGTGGGACAGGGCTATTCTACTACGAGCAGTACTTC. Translating it yields CASSGTGLFYYEQYF.

The chain has TRBV6-7 and TRBJ2-6; D is undetermined. TRBV6-7 is filed as an ORF, its function uncertain. This CDR3 is 16 amino acids long. V was pared by 9 bases and J by 0 bases, with 15 bases between. This CDR3 reads CASKWAVRSGANVLTF. CDR3 bases: TGTGCCAGTAAATGGGCCGTCCGCTCTGGGGCCAACGTCCTGACTTTC.

This chain joins TRBV27 and TRBJ1-5; 9 bases map to TRBD1. The V gene's germline CDR1 is MNHEY and CDR2 SMNVEV (reference sequence). This CDR3 has 16 residues. Trimming took 2 bases from V and 12 from J; bases not matched to a gene: 14. The CDR3 nucleotides are TGTGCCAGCAGTTTAGGGGCCCGGACAGGGGTTGCTAGCCAGCATTTT. It is translated as CASSLGARTGVASQHF.

The rearrangement links TRBV5-8 to TRBJ2-2, with D perhaps TRBD1 or TRBD2 (5 bases each). Trimming removed 4 bases from V and 5 bases from J, with 12 bases in between. Germline V gene sequence: CDR1 SGHTS, CDR2 YDEGEE. The length of the CDR3 is 14 residues. The CDR3 here is CASSIGTLTGELFF. The CDR3 DNA is TGTGCCAGCAGCATCGGGACGCTTACCGGGGAGCTGTTTTTT.

This clone was recorded a few times. The chain uses TRBV10-3 and TRBJ2-5; TRBD2 aligns across 14 bases. The J segment lost 3 bases and the V segment lost 2 bases, leaving 8 bases of the junction unmatched. The CDR3 runs 18 residues. In germline, CDR1 is ENHRY, CDR2 SYGVKD. This chain's CDR3 is CAISEGTSGGIKKETQYF. DNA for the CDR3: TGTGCCATCAGTGAGGGGACTAGCGGGGGCATCAAAAAAGAGACCCAGTACTTC.

The V gene is TRBV28, the J gene TRBJ2-7, with 7 bases fitting TRBD1. Germline lookup yields CDR1 MDHEN and CDR2 SYDVKM. This CDR3 is built from 15 residues. Trimming removed 3 bases from V and 5 bases from J; junction bases left unmatched: 10. The CDR3, as DNA: TGTGCCAGCAGTTTGGTGGGACAGTTCTTGGACGAGCAGTACTTC. Its protein is CASSLVGQFLDEQYF.

This clone was counted once. This rearrangement joins TRBV10-1 to TRBJ2-7; a weak D match, TRBD2 (6 bases). Trimming took off 3 bases at V and 7 bases at J, with 7 bases between the two ends. The CDR3 runs 11 residues. CDR1 WNHNN and CDR2 SYGVQD come from the germline V gene (reference sequence). The CDR3 bases are TGCGCCAGCAGTGACGGGGGAGAGCAGTACTTC. This gives the protein CASSDGGEQYF.

CDR3 in DNA: TGTGCCAGCAGCGATAGACAGGGCTCGACAGATACGCAGTATTTT. Protein sequence: CASSDRQGSTDTQYF. This chain uses TRBV7-3 with TRBJ2-3, with 7 bases that match TRBD1. With V trimmed by 5 bases and J by 3 bases, 8 bases remained unmatched. The germline gives CDR1 SGHTA, CDR2 FQGTGA. There are 15 residues in the CDR3. The whole variable domain, remainder taken from reference TRBV7-3 and TRBJ2-3, is GAGVSQTPSNKVTEKGKYVELRCDPISGHTALYWYRQSLGQGPEFLIYFQGTGAADDSGLPNDRFFAVRPEGSVSTLKIQRTERGDSAVYLCASSDRQGSTDTQYFGPGTRLTVL.